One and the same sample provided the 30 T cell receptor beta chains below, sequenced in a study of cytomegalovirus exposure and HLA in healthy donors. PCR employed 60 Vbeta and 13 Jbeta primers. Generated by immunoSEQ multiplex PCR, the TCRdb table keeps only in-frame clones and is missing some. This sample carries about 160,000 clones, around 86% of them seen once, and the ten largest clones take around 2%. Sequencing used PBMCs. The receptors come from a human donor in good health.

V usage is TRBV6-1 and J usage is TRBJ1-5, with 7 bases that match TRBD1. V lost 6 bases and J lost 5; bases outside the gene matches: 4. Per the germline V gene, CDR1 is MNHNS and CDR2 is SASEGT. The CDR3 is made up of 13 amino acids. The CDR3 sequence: CASRGQIDQPQHF. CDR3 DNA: TGTGCCAGCAGGGGACAGATTGATCAGCCCCAGCATTTT.

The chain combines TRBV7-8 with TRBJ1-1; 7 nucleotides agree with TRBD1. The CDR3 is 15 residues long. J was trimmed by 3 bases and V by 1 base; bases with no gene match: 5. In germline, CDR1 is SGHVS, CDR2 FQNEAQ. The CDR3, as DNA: TGTGCCAGCAGCTTAGGCGGGACAGATCACACTGAAGCTTTCTTT. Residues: CASSLGGTDHTEAFF.

This chain's CDR3 is CASSQDHSEKLFF. CDR3 DNA sequence: TGCGCCAGCAGCCAAGATCACAGCGAAAAACTGTTTTTT. The chain employs TRBV4-3 and TRBJ1-4; D ambiguous. The CDR3 runs to 13 residues. V was clipped by 0 bases and J by 8 bases, with 7 bases between them. Germline V CDR1 and CDR2: LGHNA, YSLEER.

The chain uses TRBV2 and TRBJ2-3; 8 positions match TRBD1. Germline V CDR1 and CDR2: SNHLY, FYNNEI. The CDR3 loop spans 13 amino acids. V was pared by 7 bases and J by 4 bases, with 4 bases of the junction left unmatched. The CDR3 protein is CASTPDRADTQYF. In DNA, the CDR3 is TGTGCCAGCACCCCGGACAGGGCAGATACGCAGTATTTT.

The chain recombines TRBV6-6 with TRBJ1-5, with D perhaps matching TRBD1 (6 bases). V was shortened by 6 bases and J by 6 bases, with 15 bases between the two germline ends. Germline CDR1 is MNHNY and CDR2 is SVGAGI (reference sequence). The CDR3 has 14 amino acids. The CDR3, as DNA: TGTGCCAGCAGCCCCCCAGGGGACGGTCAGCCCCAGCATTTT. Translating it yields CASSPPGDGQPQHF.

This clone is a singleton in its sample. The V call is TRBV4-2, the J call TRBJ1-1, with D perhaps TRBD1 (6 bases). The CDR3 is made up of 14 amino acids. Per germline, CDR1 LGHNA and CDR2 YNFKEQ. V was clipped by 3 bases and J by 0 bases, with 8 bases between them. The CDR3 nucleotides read TGTGCCAGCAGCCAGACAGGTATGAACACTGAAGCTTTCTTT. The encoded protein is CASSQTGMNTEAFF.

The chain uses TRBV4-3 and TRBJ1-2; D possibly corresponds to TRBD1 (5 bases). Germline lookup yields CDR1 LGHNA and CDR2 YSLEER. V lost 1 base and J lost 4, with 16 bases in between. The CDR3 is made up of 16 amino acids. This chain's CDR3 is CASSQAQAGGSYGYTF. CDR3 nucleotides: TGCGCCAGCAGCCAAGCCCAGGCGGGGGGAAGCTATGGCTACACCTTC.

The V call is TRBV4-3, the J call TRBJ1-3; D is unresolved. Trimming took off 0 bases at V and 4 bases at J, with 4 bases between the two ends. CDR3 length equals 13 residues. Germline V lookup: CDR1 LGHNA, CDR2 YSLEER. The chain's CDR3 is CASSQEEGNTIYF. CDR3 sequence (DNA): TGCGCCAGCAGCCAAGAAGAGGGAAACACCATATATTTT.

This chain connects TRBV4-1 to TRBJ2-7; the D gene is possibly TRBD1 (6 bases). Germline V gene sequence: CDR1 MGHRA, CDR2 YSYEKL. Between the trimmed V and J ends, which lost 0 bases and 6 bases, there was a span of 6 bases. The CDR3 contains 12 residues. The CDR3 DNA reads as TGCGCCAGCAGCCAAGAGGGGGCCGAGCAGTACTTC. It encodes CASSQEGAEQYF.

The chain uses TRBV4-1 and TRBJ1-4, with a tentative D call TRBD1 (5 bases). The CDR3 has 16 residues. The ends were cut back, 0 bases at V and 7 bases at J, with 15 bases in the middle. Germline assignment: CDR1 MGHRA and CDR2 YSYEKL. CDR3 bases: TGCGCCAGCAGCCAAGATGGAGGGGCAGGTAGTGAAAAACTGTTTTTT. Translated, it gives CASSQDGGAGSEKLFF.

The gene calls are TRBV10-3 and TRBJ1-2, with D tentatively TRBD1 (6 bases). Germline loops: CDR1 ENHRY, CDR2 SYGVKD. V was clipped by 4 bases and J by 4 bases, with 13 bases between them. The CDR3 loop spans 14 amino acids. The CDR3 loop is CAISARDTAYGYTF. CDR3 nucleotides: TGTGCCATCAGTGCCCGGGACACTGCCTATGGCTACACCTTC.

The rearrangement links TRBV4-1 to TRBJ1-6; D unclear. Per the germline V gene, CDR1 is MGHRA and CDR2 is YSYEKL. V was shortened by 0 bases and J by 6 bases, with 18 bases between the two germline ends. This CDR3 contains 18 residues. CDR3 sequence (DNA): TGCGCCAGCAGCCAAGATCGGGAGGGTTCCGTCGGTAATTCACCCCTCCACTTT. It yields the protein CASSQDREGSVGNSPLHF.

CDR3 coding DNA: TGTGCCAGCAGTTTGACAGAAATCGGAGGCTACACCTTC. It specifies CASSLTEIGGYTF. The genes are TRBV2 and TRBJ1-2; weak D call: TRBD1 (5 bases). CDR3 length: 13 residues. Looked up from germline, CDR1 is SNHLY and CDR2 is FYNNEI. V was pared by 5 bases and J by 8 bases, with 15 bases between.

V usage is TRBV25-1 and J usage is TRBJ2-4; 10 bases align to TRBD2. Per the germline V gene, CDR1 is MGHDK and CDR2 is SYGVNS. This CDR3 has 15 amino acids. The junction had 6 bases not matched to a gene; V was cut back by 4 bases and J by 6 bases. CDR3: CASSGTSGDGNIQYF. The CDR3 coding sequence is TGTGCCAGCAGTGGCACTAGCGGGGACGGAAACATTCAGTACTTC.

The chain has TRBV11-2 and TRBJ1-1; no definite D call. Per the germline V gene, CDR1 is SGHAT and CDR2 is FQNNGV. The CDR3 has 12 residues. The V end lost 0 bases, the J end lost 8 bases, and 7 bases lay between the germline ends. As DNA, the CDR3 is TGTGCCAGCAGCTTAGAGGGAGAGGAAGCTTTCTTT. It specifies CASSLEGEEAFF.

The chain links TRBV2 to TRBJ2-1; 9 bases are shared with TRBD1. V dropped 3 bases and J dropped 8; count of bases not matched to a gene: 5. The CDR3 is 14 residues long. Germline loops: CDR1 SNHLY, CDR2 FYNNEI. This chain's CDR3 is CASSDSGTGHEQFF. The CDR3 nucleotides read TGTGCCAGCAGTGACTCCGGGACAGGGCATGAGCAGTTCTTC.

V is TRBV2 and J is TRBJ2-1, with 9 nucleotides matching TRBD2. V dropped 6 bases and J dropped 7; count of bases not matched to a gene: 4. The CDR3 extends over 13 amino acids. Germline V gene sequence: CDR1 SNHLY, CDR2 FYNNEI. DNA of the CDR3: TGTGCCAGCAGAAACGGACTAGCGAATGAGCAGTTCTTC. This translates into CASRNGLANEQFF.

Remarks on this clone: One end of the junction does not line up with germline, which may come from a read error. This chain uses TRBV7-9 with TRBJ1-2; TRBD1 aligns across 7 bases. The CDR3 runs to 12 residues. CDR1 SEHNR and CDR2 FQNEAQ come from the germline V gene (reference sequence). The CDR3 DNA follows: TGTTCCAGCAGCGTCGACAGGGACGGCTACACCTTC. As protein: CSSSVDRDGYTF.

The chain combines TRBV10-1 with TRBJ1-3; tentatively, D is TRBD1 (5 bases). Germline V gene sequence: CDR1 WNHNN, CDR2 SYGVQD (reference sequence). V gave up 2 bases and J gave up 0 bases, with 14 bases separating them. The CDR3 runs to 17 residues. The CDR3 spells CASSETAGRDSGNTIYF. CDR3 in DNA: TGCGCCAGCAGTGAGACCGCAGGGAGGGACTCTGGAAACACCATATATTTT.

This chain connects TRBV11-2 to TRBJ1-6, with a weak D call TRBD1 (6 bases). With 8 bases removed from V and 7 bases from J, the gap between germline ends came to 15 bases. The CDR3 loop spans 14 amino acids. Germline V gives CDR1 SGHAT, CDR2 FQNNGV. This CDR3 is CASCTRTENSPLHF. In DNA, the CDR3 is TGTGCCAGCTGCACCCGGACAGAAAATTCACCCCTCCACTTT.

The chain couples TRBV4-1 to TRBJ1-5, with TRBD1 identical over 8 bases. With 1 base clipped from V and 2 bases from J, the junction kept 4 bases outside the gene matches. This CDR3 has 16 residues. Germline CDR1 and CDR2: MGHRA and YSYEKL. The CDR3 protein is CASSQGETGGNQPQHF. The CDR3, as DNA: TGCGCCAGCAGCCAAGGGGAGACAGGGGGCAATCAGCCCCAGCATTTT.

The CDR3 sequence is CASSSPSDRGHEQYF. In DNA form, the CDR3 reads TGTGCCAGCAGTTCCCCCTCGGACAGGGGCCACGAGCAGTACTTC. This chain connects TRBV6-6 to TRBJ2-5; 9 bases agree with TRBD1. The tail of the sequence fits TRBJ2-7 better, so the J call may be wrong. The CDR3 extends over 15 amino acids. CDR1 is MNHNY and CDR2 is SVGAGI in the germline V gene (reference sequence).

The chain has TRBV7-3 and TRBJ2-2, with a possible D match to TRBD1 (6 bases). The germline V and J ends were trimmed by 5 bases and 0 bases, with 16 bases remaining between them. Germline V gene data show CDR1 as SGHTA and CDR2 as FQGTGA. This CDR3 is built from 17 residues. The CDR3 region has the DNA TGTGCCAGCAGCGGGACCACCGGGACAACGAACACCGGGGAGCTGTTTTTT. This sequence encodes CASSGTTGTTNTGELFF. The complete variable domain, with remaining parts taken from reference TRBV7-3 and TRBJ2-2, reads GAGVSQTPSNKVTEKGKYVELRCDPISGHTALYWYRQSLGQGPEFLIYFQGTGAADDSGLPNDRFFAVRPEGSVSTLKIQRTERGDSAVYLCASSGTTGTTNTGELFFGEGSRLTVL.

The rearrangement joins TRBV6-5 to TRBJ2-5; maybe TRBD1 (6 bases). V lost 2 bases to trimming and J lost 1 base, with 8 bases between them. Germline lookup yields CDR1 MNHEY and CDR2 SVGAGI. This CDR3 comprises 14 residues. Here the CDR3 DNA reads TGTGCCAGCAGTTACGGGGGCGCCCAAGAGACCCAGTACTTC. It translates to CASSYGGAQETQYF.

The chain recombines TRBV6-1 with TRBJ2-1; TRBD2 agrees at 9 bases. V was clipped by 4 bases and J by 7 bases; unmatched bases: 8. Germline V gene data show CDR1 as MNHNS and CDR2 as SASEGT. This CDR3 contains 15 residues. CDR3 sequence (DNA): TGTGCCAGCAGTGGCCAGCGGGGGGTAGTAAATGAGCAGTTCTTC. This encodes CASSGQRGVVNEQFF.

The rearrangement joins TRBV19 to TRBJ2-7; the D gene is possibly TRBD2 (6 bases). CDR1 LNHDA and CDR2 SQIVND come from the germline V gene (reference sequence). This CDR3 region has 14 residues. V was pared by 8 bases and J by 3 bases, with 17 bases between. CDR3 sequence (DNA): TGTGCCAGTGGGCCTCGGCGGGATTACTACGAGCAGTACTTC. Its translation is CASGPRRDYYEQYF. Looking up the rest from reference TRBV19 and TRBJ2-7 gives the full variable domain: DGGITQSPKYLFRKEGQNVTLSCEQNLNHDAMYWYRQDPGQGLRLIYYSQIVNDFQKGDIAEGYSVSREKKESFPLTVTSAQKNPTAFYLCASGPRRDYYEQYFGPGTRLTVT.

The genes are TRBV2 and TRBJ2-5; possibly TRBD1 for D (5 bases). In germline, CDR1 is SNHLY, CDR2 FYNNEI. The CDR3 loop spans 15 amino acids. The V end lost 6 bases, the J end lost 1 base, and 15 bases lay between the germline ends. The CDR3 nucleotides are TGTGCCAGCAGACGAATCGGTCAGGGCCAAGAGACCCAGTACTTC. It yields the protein CASRRIGQGQETQYF.

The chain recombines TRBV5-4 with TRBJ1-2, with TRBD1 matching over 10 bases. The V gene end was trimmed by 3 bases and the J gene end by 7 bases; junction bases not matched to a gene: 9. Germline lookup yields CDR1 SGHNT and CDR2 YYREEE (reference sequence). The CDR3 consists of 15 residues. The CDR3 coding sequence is TGTGCCAGCAGCTCGAATCTCCGGACAGGGGGTGGCTACACCTTC. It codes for CASSSNLRTGGGYTF.

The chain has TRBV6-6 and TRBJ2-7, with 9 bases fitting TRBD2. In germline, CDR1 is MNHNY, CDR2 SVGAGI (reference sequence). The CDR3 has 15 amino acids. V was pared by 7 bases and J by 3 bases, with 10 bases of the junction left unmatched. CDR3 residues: CASIKGLADSYEQYF. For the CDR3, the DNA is TGTGCCAGCATAAAGGGACTAGCTGATAGCTACGAGCAGTACTTC.

The CDR3, as DNA: TGCGCCAGCAGCCAAGACGTCAACTATGGCTACACCTTC. The encoded protein is CASSQDVNYGYTF. The V call is TRBV4-3, the J call TRBJ1-2; D remains ambiguous. The CDR3 contains 13 residues. V dropped 0 bases and J dropped 2 bases, with 4 bases sitting between them. Germline assignment: CDR1 LGHNA and CDR2 YSLEER.